One sample yielded the 13 T cell receptor beta chains listed below, sequenced in a study of PD-1 blockade in classical Hodgkin lymphoma. Libraries were prepared by immunoSEQ multiplex PCR; TCRdb keeps only in-frame clonotypes and omits some of them. The top ten clones hold nearly 6.5% of a sample with roughly 20,000 clones, approximately 84% of them seen once. Every single patient, without exception, relapsed after autologous stem cell transplantation, and brentuximab vedotin exposure varied. The specimen was peripheral blood mononuclear cells (PBMCs), collected at baseline. These receptors came from a human donor with classical Hodgkin lymphoma.

This clone was found a few times. The gene calls are TRBV4-1 and TRBJ1-2; D is possibly TRBD1 (6 bases). V was cut by 6 bases and J by 0 bases, with 11 bases left in between. Germline-derived CDR1 and CDR2 are MGHRA and YSYEKL. There are 14 residues in the CDR3. The CDR3 DNA follows: TGCGCCAGCAGATCCCCAGGGGCTAACTATGGCTACACCTTC. Residues: CASRSPGANYGYTF.

The chain carries TRBV5-4 and TRBJ1-4; 8 positions match TRBD1. The CDR3 has 14 residues. The junction had 4 bases not matched to a gene; V was cut back by 4 bases and J by 5 bases. The germline V gene has CDR1 SGHNT and CDR2 YYREEE (reference sequence). The CDR3 nucleotides are TGTGCCAGCAGCCGGACAGGGAACAATGAAAAACTGTTTTTT. It specifies CASSRTGNNEKLFF.

This sequence joins TRBV7-9 and TRBJ1-5, with D unresolved. This CDR3 region has 14 residues. The germline V and J ends were trimmed by 5 bases and 0 bases, with 8 bases remaining between them. CDR1 and CDR2 (germline): SEHNR, FQNEAQ (reference sequence). CDR3 in DNA: TGTGCCAGCAGCACTGGAGGTAGCAATCAGCCCCAGCATTTT. Amino acid sequence: CASSTGGSNQPQHF.

The rearrangement uses TRBV2 and TRBJ2-5; D is uncertain. The V end was cut by 6 bases, the J end by 5 bases, with 10 bases between. Per the germline V gene, CDR1 is SNHLY and CDR2 is FYNNEI. This CDR3 comprises 12 residues. The CDR3 nucleotides read TGTGCCAGCAGCCGGACCTCGGAGACCCAGTACTTC. Translating it yields CASSRTSETQYF.

The V call is TRBV5-4, the J call TRBJ1-1; possibly TRBD1 for D (6 bases). Germline V gene sequence: CDR1 SGHNT, CDR2 YYREEE (reference sequence). Trimming removed 5 bases at V and 2 bases at J, with 22 bases between. The CDR3 length is 17 residues. In DNA form, the CDR3 reads TGTGCCAGCAGGATAAAAGAACCCGGGACAACCAACACTGAAGCTTTCTTT. Its protein product is CASRIKEPGTTNTEAFF.

This chain connects TRBV2 to TRBJ2-2; TRBD1 agrees at 7 bases. The CDR3 contains 11 residues. Germline assignment: CDR1 SNHLY and CDR2 FYNNEI. J gave up 8 bases and V 7 bases, and 1 base lay outside the gene matches. This CDR3 reads CASMTGGELFF. Written as DNA, the CDR3 is TGTGCCAGCATGACAGGGGGGGAGCTGTTTTTT. Filled out from reference TRBV2 and TRBJ2-2, the complete variable domain reads EPEVTQTPSHQVTQMGQEVILRCVPISNHLYFYWYRQILGQKVEFLVSFYNNEISEKSEIFDDQFSVERPDGSNFTLKIRSTKLEDSAMYFCASMTGGELFFGEGSRLTVL.

This rearrangement joins TRBV9 to TRBJ1-2, with D hard to call. CDR1 is SGDLS, CDR2 YYNGEE, per germline. The ends were cut back, 3 bases at V and 4 bases at J, with 10 bases in the middle. The CDR3 is 13 amino acids. CDR3: CASSDPGFYGYTF. In DNA form, the CDR3 reads TGTGCCAGCAGCGACCCTGGCTTCTATGGCTACACCTTC.

This clone was observed once. This sequence joins TRBV5-8 and TRBJ1-1, with D tentatively TRBD1 (5 bases). CDR1 and CDR2 (germline): SGHTS, YDEGEE. The CDR3 contains 13 residues. V was cut by 5 bases and J by 6 bases, with 14 bases left in between. The CDR3 nucleotides read TGTGCCAGCAGTCGAGGGGAGGGGCCTGAAGCTTTCTTT. Protein sequence: CASSRGEGPEAFF.

V is TRBV29-1 and J is TRBJ1-2; tentative D call: TRBD1 (5 bases). V was pared by 6 bases and J by 3 bases, with 14 bases between. The CDR3 loop spans 13 amino acids. The germline CDR1 and CDR2 sequences are SQVTM and ANQGSEA. This chain's CDR3 is CSVSGGGDYGYTF. Here the CDR3 DNA reads TGCAGCGTCTCCGGTGGAGGGGACTATGGCTACACCTTC.

The V and J genes are TRBV19 and TRBJ1-5; a possible D gene is TRBD1 (6 bases). Per germline, CDR1 LNHDA and CDR2 SQIVND (reference sequence). V lost 7 bases and J lost 1, with 20 bases in between. CDR3 length: 17 amino acids. The DNA for the CDR3 is TGTGCCAGTACCACCACCTGGGGGGGCACGAGCAATCAGCCCCAGCATTTT. Translation: CASTTTWGGTSNQPQHF.

The chain is built from TRBV19 and TRBJ1-4; no clear D. Between the trimmed V and J ends, which lost 5 bases and 8 bases, there was a span of 15 bases. In germline, CDR1 is LNHDA, CDR2 SQIVND (reference sequence). This CDR3 is built from 14 residues. The CDR3 DNA reads as TGTGCCAGTAGTGCCCCTGGCATAGGGGAAAAACTGTTTTTT. This encodes CASSAPGIGEKLFF.

By share, this clone counts as medium-sized. The chain carries TRBV10-3 and TRBJ1-3, with unresolved D. The ends were cut back, 10 bases at V and 0 bases at J, with 7 bases in the middle. CDR1 is ENHRY and CDR2 is SYGVKD in the germline V gene. The CDR3 runs to 12 residues. The CDR3 sequence is CATKTSGNTIYF. The DNA of the CDR3 is TGTGCCACTAAGACCTCTGGAAACACCATATATTTT.

The V call is TRBV5-8, the J call TRBJ2-2; D is possibly TRBD1 or TRBD2 (6 bases each). The CDR3 runs 14 residues. Germline loops: CDR1 SGHTS, CDR2 YDEGEE. V lost 3 bases to trimming and J lost 4 bases, with 10 bases between them. The CDR3 reads CASSSRDITGELFF. CDR3 nucleotide sequence: TGTGCCAGCAGCTCGCGGGACATCACCGGGGAGCTGTTTTTT.